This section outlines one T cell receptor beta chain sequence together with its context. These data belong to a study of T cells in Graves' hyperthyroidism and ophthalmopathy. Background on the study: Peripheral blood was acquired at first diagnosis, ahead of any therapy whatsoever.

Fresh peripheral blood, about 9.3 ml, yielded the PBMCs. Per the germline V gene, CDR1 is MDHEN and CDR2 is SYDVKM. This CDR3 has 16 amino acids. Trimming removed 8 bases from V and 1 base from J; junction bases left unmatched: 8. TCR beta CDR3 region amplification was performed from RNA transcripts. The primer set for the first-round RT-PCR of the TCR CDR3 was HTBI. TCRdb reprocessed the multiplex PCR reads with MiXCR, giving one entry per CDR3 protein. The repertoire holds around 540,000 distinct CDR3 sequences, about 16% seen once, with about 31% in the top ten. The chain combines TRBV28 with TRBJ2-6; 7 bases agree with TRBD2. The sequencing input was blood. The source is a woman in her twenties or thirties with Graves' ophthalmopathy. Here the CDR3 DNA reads TGTGCCAGCGGGGCGGGAGCTATGTCTGGGGCCAACGTCCTGACTTTC. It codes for CASGAGAMSGANVLTF. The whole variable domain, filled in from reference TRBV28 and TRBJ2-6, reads DVKVTQSSRYLVKRTGEKVFLECVQDMDHENMFWYRQDPGLGLRLIYFSYDVKMKEKGDIPEGYSVSREKKERFSLILESASTNQTSMYLCASGAGAMSGANVLTFGAGSRLTVL.